This T cell receptor beta chain emerged from a study of memory CD4+ T cells and cytomegalovirus serostatus. Study as a whole: Of the healthy Belgian adults, fewer than 10 were CMV seropositive and approximately 25 seronegative.

The sort gate was single viable CD3+CD4+CD8-CD45RO+ cells for memory CD4+ T cells. Germline V gives CDR1 MDHEN, CDR2 SYDVKM. The CDR3 consists of 11 residues. The V end was cut by 6 bases, the J end by 3 bases, with 6 bases between. As handled by the study authors: Out-of-frame sequences were removed, leaving 2 million to 2.5 million distinct TCRbeta sequences. Sequencing was performed with immunoSEQ multiplex PCR; in TCRdb, only in-frame clones are kept and a portion is missing. V and J calls and clone size are as listed in that table; D and trimming were resolved from the DNA. The sample consists of some 41,000 clones, 75% to 85% of them appearing once. There are a few counts of this clone.

The receptor was isolated from an adult in good health and CMV-seronegative. The chain employs TRBV28 and TRBJ2-7; D gene uncertain. The sequenced sample consisted of memory CD4+ T cells from blood. This CDR3 is CASSRYYEQYF. The CDR3, as DNA: TGTGCCAGCAGCAGGTACTACGAGCAGTACTTC.